Shown below are 10 T cell receptor beta chains from a single sample sequenced in a study of post-analysis software for immune sequencing data. Whole-study results and caveats: TRBV5-6, TRBV5-1 and TRBV20-1 belonged to a set of roughly five TRBV segments that were more frequent in patients than controls.

Antigens for these TCRs are unknown. Unique molecular identifiers featured in each of the TCR beta cDNA libraries. TCRdb redid the calling of the PCR reads with MiXCR, one entry per CDR3 protein. This sample yields 350,000 to 500,000 distinct CDR3 sequences, of which less than 40% are seen a single time; 6% to 9% belongs to the top ten. Sequenced input: blood. The receptors here all came from a girl aged 2-10 years with multiple sclerosis.

The chain is built from TRBV18 and TRBJ2-2; D remains ambiguous. This CDR3 is 16 amino acids long. CDR1 KGHSH and CDR2 LQKENI come from the germline V gene. V lost 3 bases to trimming and J lost 1 base, with 12 bases between them. Here the CDR3 reads CASSPSYAVNTGELFF. The CDR3 DNA sequence: TGTGCCAGCTCACCCTCCTACGCGGTGAACACCGGGGAGCTGTTTTTT.

The V gene is TRBV7-3, the J gene TRBJ2-1, with 8 bases matching TRBD1. The CDR3 runs 16 residues. J gave up 8 bases and V 4 bases, and 13 bases lay outside the gene matches. Looked up from germline, CDR1 is SGHTA and CDR2 is FQGTGA. The CDR3 region is CASSSNPGTGVDEQFF. The CDR3 DNA reads TGTGCCAGCAGCTCAAACCCCGGGACAGGTGTCGATGAGCAGTTCTTC.

The chain joins TRBV20-1 to TRBJ2-7, with TRBD2 matching over 14 bases. This CDR3 spans 14 amino acids. J lost 6 bases, V lost 6 bases, and 7 bases had no gene match. Per the germline V gene, CDR1 is DFQATT and CDR2 is SNEGSKA (reference sequence). The CDR3 region is CSAATSGRGREQYF. CDR3 bases: TGCAGTGCAGCGACTAGCGGGAGGGGTCGCGAGCAGTACTTC.

The chain recombines TRBV15 with TRBJ1-4; tentative D call: TRBD1 (5 bases). CDR3 size: 18 residues. V lost 4 bases and J lost 5, with 23 bases in between. CDR1 and CDR2 from the germline V gene are LNHNV and YYDKDF (reference sequence). In DNA form, the CDR3 reads TGTGCCACCAGCACCGTAGGGCAGGGAAGAAGGGCAAATGAAAAACTGTTTTTT. This translates into CATSTVGQGRRANEKLFF.

This clonotype was seen a few times. This chain joins TRBV5-1 and TRBJ1-2; 7 bases match TRBD1. Germline-derived CDR1 and CDR2 are SGHRS and YFSETQ. This CDR3 has 16 amino acids. Trimming at V came to 4 bases and at J to 3 bases, leaving 12 bases not matched to a gene. The CDR3 spells CASSLTSDRLDYGYTF. Written as DNA, the CDR3 is TGCGCCAGCAGCCTCACCTCGGACAGGCTAGACTATGGCTACACCTTC.

The chain is built from TRBV5-1 and TRBJ1-5; D possibly corresponds to TRBD1 (5 bases). CDR1 is SGHRS, CDR2 YFSETQ, per germline. This CDR3 region has 13 residues. Trimming removed 1 base from V and 9 bases from J, with 11 bases in between. The CDR3 DNA sequence: TGCGCCAGCAGCTTGTTGTCAGGGTGGCCCCAGCATTTT. Protein: CASSLLSGWPQHF.

This clonotype was counted a single time. The gene calls are TRBV7-8 and TRBJ2-3; D possibly corresponds to TRBD2 (6 bases). The CDR3 has 14 residues. The germline gives CDR1 SGHVS, CDR2 FQNEAQ. With 2 bases removed from V and 4 bases from J, the gap between germline ends came to 10 bases. The CDR3 sequence: CASSLRGFADTQYF. CDR3 nucleotides: TGTGCCAGCAGCTTACGGGGGTTTGCAGATACGCAGTATTTT.

This clonotype was picked up a small number of times. This sequence joins TRBV28 and TRBJ1-2; D is uncertain. The CDR3 is 13 residues long. The ends were cut back, 3 bases at V and 7 bases at J, with 12 bases in the middle. Germline CDR1 and CDR2: MDHEN and SYDVKM. CDR3 amino acids: CASSLGGYAGYTF. The DNA for the CDR3 is TGTGCCAGCAGTTTGGGAGGCTATGCTGGCTACACCTTC.

The rearrangement links TRBV12-3 or TRBV12-4 to TRBJ2-2; a weak D match, TRBD1 (5 bases). The CDR3 is 15 residues long. V was shortened by 5 bases and J by 6 bases, with 16 bases between the two germline ends. CDR3 sequence reads: CASSDSKLGPGELFF. Written as DNA, the CDR3 is TGTGCCAGCAGTGACAGCAAGTTGGGTCCCGGGGAGCTGTTTTTT.

This chain connects TRBV6-5 to TRBJ1-1; a weak D match, TRBD1 (6 bases). Germline CDR1 and CDR2: MNHEY and SVGAGI. V was pared by 6 bases and J by 6 bases, with 26 bases between. The CDR3 has 17 residues. CDR3 bases: TGTGCCAGCAGCTCTCAAGTAGCTACAGGGATAGTAGCTGAAGCTTTCTTT. It is translated as CASSSQVATGIVAEAFF.